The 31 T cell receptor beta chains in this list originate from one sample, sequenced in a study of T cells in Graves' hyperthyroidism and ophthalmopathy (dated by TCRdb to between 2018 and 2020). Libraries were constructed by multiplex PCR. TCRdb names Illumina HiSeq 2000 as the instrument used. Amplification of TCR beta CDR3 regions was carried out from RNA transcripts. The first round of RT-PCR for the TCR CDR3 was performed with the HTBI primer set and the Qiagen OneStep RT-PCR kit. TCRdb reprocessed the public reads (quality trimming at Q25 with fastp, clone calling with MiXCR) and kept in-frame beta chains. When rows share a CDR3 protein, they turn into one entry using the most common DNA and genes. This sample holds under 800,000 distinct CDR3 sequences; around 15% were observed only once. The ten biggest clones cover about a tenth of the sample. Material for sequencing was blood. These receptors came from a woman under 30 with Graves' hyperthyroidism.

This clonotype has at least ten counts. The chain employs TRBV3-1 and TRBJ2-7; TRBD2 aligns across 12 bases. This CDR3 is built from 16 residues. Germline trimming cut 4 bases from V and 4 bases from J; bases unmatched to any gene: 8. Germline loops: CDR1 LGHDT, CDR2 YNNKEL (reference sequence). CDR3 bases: TGTGCCAGCAGCCTAGAAACGACTAGCGGGAGTTACGAGCAGTACTTC. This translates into CASSLETTSGSYEQYF.

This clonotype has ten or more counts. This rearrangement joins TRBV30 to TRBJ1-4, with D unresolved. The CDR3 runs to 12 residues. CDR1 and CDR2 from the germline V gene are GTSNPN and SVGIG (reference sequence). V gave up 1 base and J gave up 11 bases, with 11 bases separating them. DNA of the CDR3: TGTGCCTGGAGTGCCAACCCCGGGAAACTGTTTTTT. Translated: CAWSANPGKLFF.

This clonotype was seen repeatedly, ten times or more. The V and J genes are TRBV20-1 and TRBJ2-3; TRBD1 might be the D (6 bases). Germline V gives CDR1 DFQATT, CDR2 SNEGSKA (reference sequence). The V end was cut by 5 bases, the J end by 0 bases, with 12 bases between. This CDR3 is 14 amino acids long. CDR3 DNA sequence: TGCAGTGCTCCTGACAGGACTAGCACAGATACGCAGTATTTT. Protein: CSAPDRTSTDTQYF.

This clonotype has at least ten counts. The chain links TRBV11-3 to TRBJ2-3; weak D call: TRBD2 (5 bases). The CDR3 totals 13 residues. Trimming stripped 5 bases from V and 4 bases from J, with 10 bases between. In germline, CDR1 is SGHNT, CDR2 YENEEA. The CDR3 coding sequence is TGTGCCAGCAGCCGGGGTCCAGCAGATACGCAGTATTTT. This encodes CASSRGPADTQYF.

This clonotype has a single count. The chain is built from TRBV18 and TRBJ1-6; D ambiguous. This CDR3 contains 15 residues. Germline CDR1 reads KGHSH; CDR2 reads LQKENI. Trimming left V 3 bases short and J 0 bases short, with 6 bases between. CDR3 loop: CASSPIDSYNSPLHF. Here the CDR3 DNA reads TGTGCCAGCTCACCCATAGACTCCTATAATTCACCCCTCCACTTT.

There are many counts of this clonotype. The CDR3: CASSLNPGGIPGELFF. In nucleotides, the CDR3 is TGTGCCAGCAGTTTAAACCCGGGAGGGATACCCGGGGAGCTGTTTTTT. The V gene is TRBV27, the J gene TRBJ2-2, with 8 nucleotides matching TRBD2. The CDR3 extends over 16 amino acids. CDR1 and CDR2 (germline): MNHEY, SMNVEV (reference sequence). V gave up 2 bases and J gave up 6 bases; unmatched junction bases: 8.

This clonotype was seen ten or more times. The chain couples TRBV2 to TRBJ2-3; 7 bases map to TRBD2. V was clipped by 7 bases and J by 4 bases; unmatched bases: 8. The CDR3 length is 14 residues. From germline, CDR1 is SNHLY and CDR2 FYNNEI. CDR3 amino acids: CASNGGGSPDTQYF. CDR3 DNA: TGTGCCAGCAACGGAGGCGGGAGCCCAGATACGCAGTATTTT.

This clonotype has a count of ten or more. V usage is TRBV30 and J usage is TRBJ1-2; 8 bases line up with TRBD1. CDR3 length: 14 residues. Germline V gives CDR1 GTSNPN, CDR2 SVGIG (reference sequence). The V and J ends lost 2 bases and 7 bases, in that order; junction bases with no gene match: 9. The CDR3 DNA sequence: TGTGCCTGGAGTAAAACAGGGGGGGAGGGTGGCTACACCTTC. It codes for CAWSKTGGEGGYTF.

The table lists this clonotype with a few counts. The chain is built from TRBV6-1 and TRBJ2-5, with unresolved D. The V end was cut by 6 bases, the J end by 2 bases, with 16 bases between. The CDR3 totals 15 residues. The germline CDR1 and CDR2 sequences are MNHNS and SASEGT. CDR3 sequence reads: CASSRSFQGQETQYF. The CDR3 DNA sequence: TGTGCCAGCAGCCGAAGCTTTCAAGGGCAAGAGACCCAGTACTTC.

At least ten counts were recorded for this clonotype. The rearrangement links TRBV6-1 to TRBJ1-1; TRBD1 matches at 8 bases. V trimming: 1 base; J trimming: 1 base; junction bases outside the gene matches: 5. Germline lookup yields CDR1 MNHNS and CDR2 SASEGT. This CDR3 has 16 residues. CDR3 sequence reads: CASSEVRGLRNTEAFF. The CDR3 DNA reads TGTGCCAGCAGTGAAGTCAGGGGGCTGCGGAACACTGAAGCTTTCTTT.

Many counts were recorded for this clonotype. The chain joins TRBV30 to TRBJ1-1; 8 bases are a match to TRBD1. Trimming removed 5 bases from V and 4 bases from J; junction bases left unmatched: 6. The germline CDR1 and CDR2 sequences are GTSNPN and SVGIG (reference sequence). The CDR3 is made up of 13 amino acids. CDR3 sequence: CAWEGQVGTEAFF. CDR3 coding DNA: TGTGCCTGGGAGGGACAGGTGGGCACTGAAGCTTTCTTT.

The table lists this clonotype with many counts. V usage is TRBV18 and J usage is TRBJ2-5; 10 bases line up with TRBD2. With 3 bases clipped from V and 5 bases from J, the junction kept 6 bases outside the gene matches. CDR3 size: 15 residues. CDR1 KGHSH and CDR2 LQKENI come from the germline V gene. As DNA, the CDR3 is TGTGCCAGCTCACCGGTCGCTAGCGGGAGTGAGACCCAGTACTTC. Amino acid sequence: CASSPVASGSETQYF. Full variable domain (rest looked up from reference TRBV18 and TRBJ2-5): NAGVMQNPRHLVRRRGQEARLRCSPMKGHSHVYWYRQLPEEGLKFMVYLQKENIIDESGMPKERFSAEFPKEGPSILRIQQVVRGDSAAYFCASSPVASGSETQYFGPGTRLLVL.

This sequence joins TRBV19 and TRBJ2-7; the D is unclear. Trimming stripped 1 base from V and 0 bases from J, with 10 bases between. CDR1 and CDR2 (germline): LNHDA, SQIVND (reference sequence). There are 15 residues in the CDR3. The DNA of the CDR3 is TGTGCCAGTAGTATAGCGGACGTCAGCTCCTACGAGCAGTACTTC. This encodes CASSIADVSSYEQYF. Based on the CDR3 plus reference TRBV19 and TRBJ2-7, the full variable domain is DGGITQSPKYLFRKEGQNVTLSCEQNLNHDAMYWYRQDPGQGLRLIYYSQIVNDFQKGDIAEGYSVSREKKESFPLTVTSAQKNPTAFYLCASSIADVSSYEQYFGPGTRLTVT.

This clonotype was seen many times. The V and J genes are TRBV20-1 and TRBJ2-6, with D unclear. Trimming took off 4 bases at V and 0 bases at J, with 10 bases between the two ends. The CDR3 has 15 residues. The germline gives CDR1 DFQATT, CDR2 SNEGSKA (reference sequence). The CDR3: CSATPSPSGANVLTF. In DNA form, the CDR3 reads TGCAGTGCTACTCCTTCTCCCTCTGGGGCCAACGTCCTGACTTTC.

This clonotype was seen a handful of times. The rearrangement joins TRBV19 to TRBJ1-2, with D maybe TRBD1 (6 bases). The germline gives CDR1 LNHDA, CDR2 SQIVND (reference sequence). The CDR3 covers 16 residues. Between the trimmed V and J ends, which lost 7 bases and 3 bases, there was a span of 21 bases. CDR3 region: CASKGPEPDRDYGYTF. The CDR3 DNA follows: TGTGCCAGTAAAGGGCCCGAACCGGACAGAGACTATGGCTACACCTTC.

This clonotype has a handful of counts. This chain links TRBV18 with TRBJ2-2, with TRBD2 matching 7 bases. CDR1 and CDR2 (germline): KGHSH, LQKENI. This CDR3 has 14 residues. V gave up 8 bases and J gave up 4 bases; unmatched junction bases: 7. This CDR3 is CASSEIAGTGELFF. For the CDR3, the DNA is TGTGCCAGCAGTGAGATAGCGGGCACCGGGGAGCTGTTTTTT.

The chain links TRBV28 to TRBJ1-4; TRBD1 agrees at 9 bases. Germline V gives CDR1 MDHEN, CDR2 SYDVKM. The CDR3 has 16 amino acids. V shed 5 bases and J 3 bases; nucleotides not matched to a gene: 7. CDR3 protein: CASSAYRGQANEKLFF. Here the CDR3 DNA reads TGTGCCAGCAGTGCGTACAGGGGGCAGGCTAATGAAAAACTGTTTTTT.

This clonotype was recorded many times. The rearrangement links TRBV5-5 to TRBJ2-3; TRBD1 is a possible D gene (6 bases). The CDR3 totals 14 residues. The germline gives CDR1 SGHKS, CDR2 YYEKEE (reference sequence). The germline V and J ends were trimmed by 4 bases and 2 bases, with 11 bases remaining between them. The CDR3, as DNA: TGTGCCAGCAGCCGTGGACAGTTCACAGATACGCAGTATTTT. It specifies CASSRGQFTDTQYF.

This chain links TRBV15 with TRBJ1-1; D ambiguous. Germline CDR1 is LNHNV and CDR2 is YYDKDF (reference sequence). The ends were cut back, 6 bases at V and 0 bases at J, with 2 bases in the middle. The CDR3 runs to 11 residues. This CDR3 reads CATRVNTEAFF. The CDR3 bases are TGTGCCACCAGGGTGAACACTGAAGCTTTCTTT.

In DNA, the CDR3 is TGTGCCAGCAGGAAGGGGCCCTGGAGAGAACTGTTTTTT. Protein product: CASRKGPWRELFF. V gene TRBV28 combines with J gene TRBJ1-4, with D tentatively TRBD1 (5 bases). Deletions cut 6 bases from V and 12 bases from J, with 17 bases between. The CDR3 covers 13 residues. CDR1 MDHEN and CDR2 SYDVKM come from the germline V gene.

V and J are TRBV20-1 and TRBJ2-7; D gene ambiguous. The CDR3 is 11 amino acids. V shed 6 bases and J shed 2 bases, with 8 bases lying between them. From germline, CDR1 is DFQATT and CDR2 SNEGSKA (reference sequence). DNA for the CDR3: TGCAGTGCCCCTACCCCCTACGAGCAGTACTTC. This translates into CSAPTPYEQYF.

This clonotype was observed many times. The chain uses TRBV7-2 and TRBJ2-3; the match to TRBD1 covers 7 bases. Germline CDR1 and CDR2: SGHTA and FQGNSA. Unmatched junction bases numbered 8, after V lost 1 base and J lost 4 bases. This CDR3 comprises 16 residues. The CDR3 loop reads CASSLGRGTGADTQYF. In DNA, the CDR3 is TGTGCCAGCAGCTTAGGAAGGGGAACAGGGGCAGATACGCAGTATTTT.

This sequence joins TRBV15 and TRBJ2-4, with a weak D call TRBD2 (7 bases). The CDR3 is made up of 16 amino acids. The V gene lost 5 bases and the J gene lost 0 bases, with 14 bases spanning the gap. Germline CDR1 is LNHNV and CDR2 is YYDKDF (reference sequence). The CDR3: CATSPGEGVAKNIQYF. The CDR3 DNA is TGTGCCACCAGCCCGGGGGAGGGGGTAGCCAAAAACATTCAGTACTTC.

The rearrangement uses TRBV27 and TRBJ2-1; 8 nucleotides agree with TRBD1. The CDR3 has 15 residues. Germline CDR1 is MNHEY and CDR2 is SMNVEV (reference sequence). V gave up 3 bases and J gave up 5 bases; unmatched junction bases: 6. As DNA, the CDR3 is TGTGCCAGCAGTTTCGACAGGGGCGGGAACAATGAGCAGTTCTTC. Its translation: CASSFDRGGNNEQFF.

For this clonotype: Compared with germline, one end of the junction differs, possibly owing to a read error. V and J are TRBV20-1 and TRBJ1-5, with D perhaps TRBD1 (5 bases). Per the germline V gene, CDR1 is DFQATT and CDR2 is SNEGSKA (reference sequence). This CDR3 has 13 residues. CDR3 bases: TGCGGTGCCAGAGGGGCAGAGGGCCAGCCCCAGCATTTT. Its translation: CGARGAEGQPQHF.

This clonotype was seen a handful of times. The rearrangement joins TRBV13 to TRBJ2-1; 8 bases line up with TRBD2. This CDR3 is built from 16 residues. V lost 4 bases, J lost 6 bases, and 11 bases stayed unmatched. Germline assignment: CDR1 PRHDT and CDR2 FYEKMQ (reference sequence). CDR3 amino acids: CASSSALGLAGNEQFF. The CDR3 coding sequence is TGTGCCAGCAGCTCCGCCCTTGGACTAGCTGGCAATGAGCAGTTCTTC.

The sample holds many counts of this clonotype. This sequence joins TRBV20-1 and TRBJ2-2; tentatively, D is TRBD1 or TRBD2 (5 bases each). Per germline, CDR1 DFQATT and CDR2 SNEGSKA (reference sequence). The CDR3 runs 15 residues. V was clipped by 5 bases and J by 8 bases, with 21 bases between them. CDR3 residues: CSASRGQGLRGELFF. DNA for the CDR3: TGCAGTGCTTCCCGCGGGCAGGGATTGCGTGGGGAGCTGTTTTTT.

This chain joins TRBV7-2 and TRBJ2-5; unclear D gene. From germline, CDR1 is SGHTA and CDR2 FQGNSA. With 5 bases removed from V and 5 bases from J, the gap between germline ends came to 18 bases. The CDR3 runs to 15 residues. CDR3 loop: CASSLGRVLGETQYF. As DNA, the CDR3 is TGTGCCAGCAGCCTCGGCCGGGTGCTTGGGGAGACCCAGTACTTC.

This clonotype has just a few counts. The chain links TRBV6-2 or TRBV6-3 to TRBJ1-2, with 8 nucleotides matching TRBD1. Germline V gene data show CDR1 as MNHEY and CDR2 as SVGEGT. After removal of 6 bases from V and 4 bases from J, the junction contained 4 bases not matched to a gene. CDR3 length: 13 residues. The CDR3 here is CASRPTGVYGYTF. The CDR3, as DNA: TGTGCCAGCAGGCCGACAGGGGTCTATGGCTACACCTTC.

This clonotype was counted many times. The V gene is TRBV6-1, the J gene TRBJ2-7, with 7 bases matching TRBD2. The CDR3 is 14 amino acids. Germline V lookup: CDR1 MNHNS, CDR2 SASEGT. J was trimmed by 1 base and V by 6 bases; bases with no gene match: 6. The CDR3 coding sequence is TGTGCCAGCAGACCACTAGCGTATTCCTACGAGCAGTACTTC. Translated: CASRPLAYSYEQYF.

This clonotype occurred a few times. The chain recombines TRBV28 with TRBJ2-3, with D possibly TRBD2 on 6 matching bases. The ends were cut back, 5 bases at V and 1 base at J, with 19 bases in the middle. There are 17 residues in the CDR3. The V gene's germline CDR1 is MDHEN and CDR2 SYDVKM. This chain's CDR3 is CASSPLGRGSGTDTQYF. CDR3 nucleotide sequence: TGTGCCAGCAGTCCCTTGGGCCGGGGGAGCGGCACAGATACGCAGTATTTT.